The following is a TCR beta chain sequence with its context. Its antigen is currently unknown. The data were taken from a study of shared clonotypes between healthy human individuals. Study details: Three plates were used per donor for CD4 naive, three for CD4 memory, two for CD8 naive and one for CD8 memory. Study observations and caveats: Rarefaction curves obtained for sorted subsets showed sequencing incomplete despite large depth.

The CDR3 has 14 residues. V lost 1 base and J 4 bases, leaving 11 bases between the germline ends. Germline V gene sequence: CDR1 SGDLS, CDR2 YYNGEE. The authors ran the assay at deep level. Produced via immunoSEQ multiplex PCR; TCRdb's table is partial and in-frame only. Altogether 2 million to 2.5 million clones are present, roughly 90% being singletons, with the ten largest covering approximately 0.4%. This chain uses TRBV9 with TRBJ1-2; D may be TRBD1 (5 bases). Specimen: naive CD4+ T cells from PBMCs. Subset defined: CD45RA+ positively selected. The TCR sequence derives from a man between 18 and 35 years old in good health. Some clones in this sample may be carry-over from other donors' samples. The CDR3 DNA follows: TGTGCCAGCAGCGTACGGCAGGGAGGCTATGGCTACACCTTC. This codes for CASSVRQGGYGYTF.